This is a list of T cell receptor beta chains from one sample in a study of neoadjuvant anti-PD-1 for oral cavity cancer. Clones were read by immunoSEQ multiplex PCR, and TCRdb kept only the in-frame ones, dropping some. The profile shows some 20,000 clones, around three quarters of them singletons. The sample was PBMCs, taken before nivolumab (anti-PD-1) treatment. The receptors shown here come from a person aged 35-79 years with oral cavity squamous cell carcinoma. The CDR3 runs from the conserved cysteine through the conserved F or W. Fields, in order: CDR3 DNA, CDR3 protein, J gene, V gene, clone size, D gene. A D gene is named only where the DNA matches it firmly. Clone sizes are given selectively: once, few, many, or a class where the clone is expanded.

cdr3_nt: TGTGCCAGCAGCGCTCGACTAGCGGGAATGGATACGCAGTATTTT; cdr3_aa: CASSARLAGMDTQYF; j_call: TRBJ2-3; v_call: TRBV9; clone_size: NA; d_call: TRBD2
cdr3_nt: TGCAGCGTGGCGAAACTAGCGGTAGAAGATACGCAGTATTTT; cdr3_aa: CSVAKLAVEDTQYF; j_call: TRBJ2-3; v_call: TRBV29-1; clone_size: NA; d_call: TRBD2
cdr3_nt: TGTGCCAGCAGCTTCGGGGGAGCGGGCACTGAAGCTTTCTTT; cdr3_aa: CASSFGGAGTEAFF; j_call: TRBJ1-1; v_call: TRBV11-2; clone_size: NA; d_call: NA
cdr3_nt: TGTGCCAGCAGCTTAGAATCGGGACTAGCGGGAGGTGCTTCCTACGAGCAGTACTTC; cdr3_aa: CASSLESGLAGGASYEQYF; j_call: TRBJ2-7; v_call: TRBV7-8; clone_size: NA; d_call: TRBD2
cdr3_nt: TGTGCCAGCAGTTTCCTTAGCGGGAGTGGCACAGATACGCAGTATTTT; cdr3_aa: CASSFLSGSGTDTQYF; j_call: TRBJ2-3; v_call: TRBV27; clone_size: once; d_call: TRBD2
cdr3_nt: TGTGCCTGCGACAGGGGACTTGGGGATACGCAGTATTTT; cdr3_aa: CACDRGLGDTQYF; j_call: TRBJ2-3; v_call: TRBV30; clone_size: NA; d_call: TRBD1
cdr3_nt: TGTGCCAGCAGGATGGGGCAGGGGTCGCGGGAGCAGTACTTC; cdr3_aa: CASRMGQGSREQYF; j_call: TRBJ2-7; v_call: TRBV6-5; clone_size: NA; d_call: NA
cdr3_nt: TGTGCCAGCAGCTTAGGGGGCACAGATACGCAGTATTTT; cdr3_aa: CASSLGGTDTQYF; j_call: TRBJ2-3; v_call: TRBV5-4; clone_size: NA; d_call: NA
cdr3_nt: TGTGCCAGCAGCTTGAGCCAGACTAACTATGGCTACACCTTC; cdr3_aa: CASSLSQTNYGYTF; j_call: TRBJ1-2; v_call: TRBV7-9; clone_size: few; d_call: NA
cdr3_nt: TGTGCCACCAGCAGCGTGGACAGCGTTCAGTACTTC; cdr3_aa: CATSSVDSVQYF; j_call: TRBJ2-4; v_call: TRBV15; clone_size: NA; d_call: NA
cdr3_nt: TGTGCCAGCAGTTTATACAGGTCCGACAATGAGCAGTTCTTC; cdr3_aa: CASSLYRSDNEQFF; j_call: TRBJ2-1; v_call: TRBV27; clone_size: NA; d_call: NA
cdr3_nt: TGTGCCACCAGCAGAGTGGACAGTCGGAACTATGGCTACACCTTC; cdr3_aa: CATSRVDSRNYGYTF; j_call: TRBJ1-2; v_call: TRBV15; clone_size: once; d_call: NA
cdr3_nt: TGCAGCGCTAGGACTAGCGGCCCCGGAGCCTACAATGAGCAGTTCTTC; cdr3_aa: CSARTSGPGAYNEQFF; j_call: TRBJ2-1; v_call: TRBV29-1; clone_size: NA; d_call: TRBD2
cdr3_nt: TGTGCCAGCAGCTACCGCGGCCTATCCTACAATGAGCAGTTCTTC; cdr3_aa: CASSYRGLSYNEQFF; j_call: TRBJ2-1; v_call: TRBV7-2; clone_size: NA; d_call: NA
cdr3_nt: TGTGCCAGCAGTTTAGGAGGGGTGATAGGGACCTACGAGCAGTACTTC; cdr3_aa: CASSLGGVIGTYEQYF; j_call: TRBJ2-7; v_call: TRBV28; clone_size: NA; d_call: NA
cdr3_nt: TGCGCCAGCAGCTCCCCCGGGACAGGGGTCAACACTGAAGCTTTCTTT; cdr3_aa: CASSSPGTGVNTEAFF; j_call: TRBJ1-1; v_call: TRBV5-1; clone_size: few; d_call: TRBD1
cdr3_nt: TGTGCCAGCTCACCACCCCTTTCCAAGACCACAGATACGCAGTATTTT; cdr3_aa: CASSPPLSKTTDTQYF; j_call: TRBJ2-3; v_call: TRBV18; clone_size: NA; d_call: NA
cdr3_nt: TGTGCCAGCAGTTTAATGGGGCAGGGGGCTGAAGCTTTCTTT; cdr3_aa: CASSLMGQGAEAFF; j_call: TRBJ1-1; v_call: TRBV27; clone_size: few; d_call: TRBD1
cdr3_nt: TGTGCCAGCAGTTCACCAGGGGACGGAAACACCATATATTTT; cdr3_aa: CASSSPGDGNTIYF; j_call: TRBJ1-3; v_call: TRBV6-6; clone_size: NA; d_call: NA
cdr3_nt: TGCGCCAGCAGCTTGTTAGCGGGACGCTCCTACGAGCAGTACTTC; cdr3_aa: CASSLLAGRSYEQYF; j_call: TRBJ2-7; v_call: TRBV5-1; clone_size: NA; d_call: TRBD2
cdr3_nt: TGTGCCAGCCGCACTAGCGGGATAAGCACAGATACGCAGTATTTT; cdr3_aa: CASRTSGISTDTQYF; j_call: TRBJ2-3; v_call: TRBV7-9; clone_size: once; d_call: TRBD2
cdr3_nt: TGCAGCGTTGAAGTTAGGCTAACCCGAGGGACTGAAGCTTTCTTT; cdr3_aa: CSVEVRLTRGTEAFF; j_call: TRBJ1-1; v_call: TRBV29-1; clone_size: NA; d_call: NA
cdr3_nt: TGTGCCAGCAGTGTTAGCGAAGATGAGCAGTTCTTC; cdr3_aa: CASSVSEDEQFF; j_call: TRBJ2-1; v_call: TRBV25-1; clone_size: NA; d_call: NA
cdr3_nt: TGTGCCTGTCCCCGGGACGGAGGCTACGAGCAGTACTTC; cdr3_aa: CACPRDGGYEQYF; j_call: TRBJ2-7; v_call: TRBV30; clone_size: NA; d_call: NA
cdr3_nt: TGCGCCAGCAGCTTGGACCCGTCCTATGGCTACACCTTC; cdr3_aa: CASSLDPSYGYTF; j_call: TRBJ1-2; v_call: TRBV5-1; clone_size: NA; d_call: NA
cdr3_nt: TGTGCCAGCAGTCCCGGGACAGGGAATAATGAGCAGTTCTTC; cdr3_aa: CASSPGTGNNEQFF; j_call: TRBJ2-1; v_call: TRBV6-5; clone_size: NA; d_call: TRBD1
cdr3_nt: TGTGCCAGCAGGGGCAGTCATGAAAAACTGTTTTTT; cdr3_aa: CASRGSHEKLFF; j_call: TRBJ1-4; v_call: TRBV6-1; clone_size: NA; d_call: NA
cdr3_nt: TGTGCCAGCATCAGGAGGGGGGAGGATCAGCCCCAGCATTTT; cdr3_aa: CASIRRGEDQPQHF; j_call: TRBJ1-5; v_call: TRBV28; clone_size: few; d_call: NA
cdr3_nt: TGTGCCAGCAGCCCATGGGGAGATGGAAACACCATATATTTT; cdr3_aa: CASSPWGDGNTIYF; j_call: TRBJ1-3; v_call: TRBV4-2; clone_size: NA; d_call: NA
cdr3_nt: TGCGCCAGCAGCGCTGGGGACAAATATGGCTACACCTTC; cdr3_aa: CASSAGDKYGYTF; j_call: TRBJ1-2; v_call: TRBV5-1; clone_size: NA; d_call: NA
cdr3_nt: TGTGCTAGCATCGCGGGGGAGACCCAGTACTTC; cdr3_aa: CASIAGETQYF; j_call: TRBJ2-5; v_call: TRBV7-7; clone_size: NA; d_call: NA
cdr3_nt: TGTGCCAGTAGTATAGGAGCAGGCCAAGAGACCCAGTACTTC; cdr3_aa: CASSIGAGQETQYF; j_call: TRBJ2-5; v_call: TRBV19; clone_size: NA; d_call: NA
cdr3_nt: TGTGCCAGCAGTGACAGAGACACCGGGGAGCTGTTTTTT; cdr3_aa: CASSDRDTGELFF; j_call: TRBJ2-2; v_call: TRBV27; clone_size: NA; d_call: NA
cdr3_nt: TGTGCCAGCAGTTTACCCCTTCGGGATGGTGGCGTGTTCTATGGCTACACCTTC; cdr3_aa: CASSLPLRDGGVFYGYTF; j_call: TRBJ1-2; v_call: TRBV28; clone_size: once; d_call: NA
cdr3_nt: TGTGCCAGCAGCAGGACCCTTCAGGGGACAGGGAGGTACGAGCAGTACTTC; cdr3_aa: CASSRTLQGTGRYEQYF; j_call: TRBJ2-7; v_call: TRBV28; clone_size: NA; d_call: TRBD1
cdr3_nt: TGTGCCAGCCATGGGGCCGAAGTACACCTCCCTGAAGCTTTCTTT; cdr3_aa: CASHGAEVHLPEAFF; j_call: TRBJ1-1; v_call: TRBV19; clone_size: medium-sized; d_call: NA
cdr3_nt: TGCGCCAGCAGTGGCCTCGTCGGAGAGGGGTTAAATGAGCAGTTCTTC; cdr3_aa: CASSGLVGEGLNEQFF; j_call: TRBJ2-1; v_call: TRBV10-1; clone_size: few; d_call: NA
cdr3_nt: TGTGCCAGCAGCTTAGGGACAGGGGTCAATCAGCCCCAGCATTTT; cdr3_aa: CASSLGTGVNQPQHF; j_call: TRBJ1-5; v_call: TRBV11-2; clone_size: NA; d_call: TRBD1
cdr3_nt: TGTGCCAGCAGTTCACAGGGGAATACGCAGTATTTT; cdr3_aa: CASSSQGNTQYF; j_call: TRBJ2-3; v_call: TRBV11-2; clone_size: NA; d_call: TRBD1
cdr3_nt: TGTGCCAGCAGTGGACATCAGAGTGGGGCCAACGTCCTGACTTTC; cdr3_aa: CASSGHQSGANVLTF; j_call: TRBJ2-6; v_call: TRBV6-1; clone_size: NA; d_call: NA
cdr3_nt: TGTGCCAGCAGCGTAGAAGGAAACAGGGGGCGAGGTGGCTACACCTTC; cdr3_aa: CASSVEGNRGRGGYTF; j_call: TRBJ1-2; v_call: TRBV9; clone_size: NA; d_call: TRBD1
cdr3_nt: TGTGCCTGGAAGGGGTATGGGGATACGCAGTATTTT; cdr3_aa: CAWKGYGDTQYF; j_call: TRBJ2-3; v_call: TRBV30; clone_size: NA; d_call: NA
cdr3_nt: TGTGCCAGCAGTGAGTCGGGAAAAGGGATACCCTACGAGCAGTACTTC; cdr3_aa: CASSESGKGIPYEQYF; j_call: TRBJ2-7; v_call: TRBV6-4; clone_size: few; d_call: NA
cdr3_nt: TGTGCCAGCAGCACCCGGCAGGGTCAGAGCGGAAACACCATATATTTT; cdr3_aa: CASSTRQGQSGNTIYF; j_call: TRBJ1-3; v_call: TRBV7-2; clone_size: few; d_call: NA
cdr3_nt: TGTGCCAGCAGCCAAGAAGTTCGGTCAGTGCAGGGGAATGGCTACACCTTC; cdr3_aa: CASSQEVRSVQGNGYTF; j_call: TRBJ1-2; v_call: TRBV4-2; clone_size: NA; d_call: NA
cdr3_nt: TGTGCCACCAAGGGGGCTGGTGAGACCCAGTACTTC; cdr3_aa: CATKGAGETQYF; j_call: TRBJ2-5; v_call: TRBV15; clone_size: NA; d_call: TRBD1
cdr3_nt: TGTGCCAGCAGCCCCGCCTACGAGCAGTACTTC; cdr3_aa: CASSPAYEQYF; j_call: TRBJ2-7; v_call: TRBV7-2; clone_size: NA; d_call: NA
cdr3_nt: TGCAGTGCTAGAGTCGATGAGCAGTTCTTC; cdr3_aa: CSARVDEQFF; j_call: TRBJ2-1; v_call: TRBV20-1; clone_size: NA; d_call: NA
cdr3_nt: TGTGCCAGCAGCGTTTCCAGCGGCTCCTACAATGAGCAGTTCTTC; cdr3_aa: CASSVSSGSYNEQFF; j_call: TRBJ2-1; v_call: TRBV9; clone_size: NA; d_call: NA
cdr3_nt: TGTGCCAGCAGCTTGTTTCTTTCGGGGAGGTCTGGGGCCAACGTCCTGACTTTC; cdr3_aa: CASSLFLSGRSGANVLTF; j_call: TRBJ2-6; v_call: TRBV5-4; clone_size: once; d_call: NA
cdr3_nt: TGTGCCAGCAGGATACCAGGAGGAACTGAAGCTTTCTTT; cdr3_aa: CASRIPGGTEAFF; j_call: TRBJ1-1; v_call: TRBV6-6; clone_size: NA; d_call: NA
cdr3_nt: TGTGCCAGCCGTTTGGAACTGCTGGGGAATGAGCAGTTCTTC; cdr3_aa: CASRLELLGNEQFF; j_call: TRBJ2-1; v_call: TRBV6-1; clone_size: NA; d_call: NA
cdr3_nt: TGTGCCAGCAGTGGGGAACAGAGCACAGATACGCAGTATTTT; cdr3_aa: CASSGEQSTDTQYF; j_call: TRBJ2-3; v_call: TRBV6-6; clone_size: NA; d_call: NA
cdr3_nt: TGTGCCAGCCGGCAGAGGGGGATTACAAATCAGCCCCAGCATTTT; cdr3_aa: CASRQRGITNQPQHF; j_call: TRBJ1-5; v_call: TRBV27; clone_size: NA; d_call: NA
cdr3_nt: TGTGCCAGCACCCCTCTTGGTGTCCCTGAAGCTTTCTTT; cdr3_aa: CASTPLGVPEAFF; j_call: TRBJ1-1; v_call: TRBV28; clone_size: once; d_call: NA
cdr3_nt: TGCGCCAGCAGCTTGGACCCGACCCGGGCCCACAATGAGCAGTTCTTC; cdr3_aa: CASSLDPTRAHNEQFF; j_call: TRBJ2-1; v_call: TRBV5-1; clone_size: NA; d_call: NA
cdr3_nt: TGTGCCAGCAGCTCCCAGACCGGAAGGATCGAGCAGTTCTTC; cdr3_aa: CASSSQTGRIEQFF; j_call: TRBJ2-1; v_call: TRBV2; clone_size: NA; d_call: NA
cdr3_nt: TGTGCCAGCGTATCGACACCGCCGGACGAAAAACTGTTTTTT; cdr3_aa: CASVSTPPDEKLFF; j_call: TRBJ1-4; v_call: TRBV2; clone_size: NA; d_call: NA
cdr3_nt: TGTGCCAGTACTTCCGCTGGGACCAATCAGCCCCAGCATTTT; cdr3_aa: CASTSAGTNQPQHF; j_call: TRBJ1-5; v_call: TRBV19; clone_size: NA; d_call: NA